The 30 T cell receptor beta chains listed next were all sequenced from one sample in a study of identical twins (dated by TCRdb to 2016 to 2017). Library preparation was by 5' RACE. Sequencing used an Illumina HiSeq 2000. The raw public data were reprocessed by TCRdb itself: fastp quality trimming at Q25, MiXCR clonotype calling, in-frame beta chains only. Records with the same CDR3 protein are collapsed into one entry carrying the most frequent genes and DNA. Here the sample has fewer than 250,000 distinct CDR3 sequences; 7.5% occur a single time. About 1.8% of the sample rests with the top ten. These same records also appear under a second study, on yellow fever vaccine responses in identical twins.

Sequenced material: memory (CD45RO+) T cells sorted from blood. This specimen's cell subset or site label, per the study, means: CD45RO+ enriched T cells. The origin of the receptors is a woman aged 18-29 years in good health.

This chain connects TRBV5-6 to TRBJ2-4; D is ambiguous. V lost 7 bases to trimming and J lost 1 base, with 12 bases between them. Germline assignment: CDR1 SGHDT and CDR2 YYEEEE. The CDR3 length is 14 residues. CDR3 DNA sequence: TGTGCCAGCGCCTGGGTCTGGGCCAAAAACATTCAGTACTTC. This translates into CASAWVWAKNIQYF.

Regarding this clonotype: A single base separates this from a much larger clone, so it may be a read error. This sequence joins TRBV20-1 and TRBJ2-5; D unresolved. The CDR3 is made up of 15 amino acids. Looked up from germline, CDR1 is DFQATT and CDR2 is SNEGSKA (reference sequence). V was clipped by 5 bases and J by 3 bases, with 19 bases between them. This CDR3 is CSAPPARASKETQYF. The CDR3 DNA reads TGCAGTGCTCCACCCGCCCGCGCCTCAAAAGAGACCCAGTACTTC.

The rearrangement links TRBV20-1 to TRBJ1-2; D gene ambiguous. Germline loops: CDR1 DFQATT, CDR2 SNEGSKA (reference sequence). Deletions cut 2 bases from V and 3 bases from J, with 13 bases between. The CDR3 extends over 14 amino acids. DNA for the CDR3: TGCAGTGCTAGAATGTGGGGAGAGGACTATGGCTACACCTTC. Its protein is CSARMWGEDYGYTF.

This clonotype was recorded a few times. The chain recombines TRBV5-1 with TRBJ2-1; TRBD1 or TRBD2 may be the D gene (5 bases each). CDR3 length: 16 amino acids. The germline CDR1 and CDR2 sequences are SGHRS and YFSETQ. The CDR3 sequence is CAPINPRGAGCDEQFF. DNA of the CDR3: TGCGCGCCTATAAATCCTCGGGGCGCCGGGTGCGATGAGCAGTTCTTC. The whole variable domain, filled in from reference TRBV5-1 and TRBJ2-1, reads KAGVTQTPRYLIKTRGQQVTLSCSPISGHRSVSWYQQTPGQGLQFLFEYFSETQRNKGNFPGRFSGRQFSNSRSEMNVSTLELGDSALYLCAPINPRGAGCDEQFFGPGTRLTVL.

The CDR3 bases are TGTGCCAGTGGTAGGGCCGATTACAATGAGCAGTTCTTC. The encoded protein is CASGRADYNEQFF. This rearrangement joins TRBV19 to TRBJ2-1; D call uncertain. Looked up from germline, CDR1 is LNHDA and CDR2 is SQIVND (reference sequence). V was clipped by 8 bases and J by 4 bases, with 12 bases between them. CDR3 size: 13 residues.

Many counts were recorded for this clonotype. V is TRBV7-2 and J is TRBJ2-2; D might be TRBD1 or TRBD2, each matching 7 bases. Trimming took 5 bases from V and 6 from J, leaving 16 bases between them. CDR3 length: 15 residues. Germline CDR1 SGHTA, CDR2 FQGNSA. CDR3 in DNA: TGTGCCAGCAGCCCTAGTCAGGGGGGGGCCGGGGAGCTGTTTTTT. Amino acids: CASSPSQGGAGELFF.

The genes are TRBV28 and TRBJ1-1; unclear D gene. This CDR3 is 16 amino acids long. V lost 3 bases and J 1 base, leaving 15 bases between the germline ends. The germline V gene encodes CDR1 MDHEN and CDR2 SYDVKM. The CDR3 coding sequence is TGTGCCAGCAGTTTTCCGCTGCACGGTGCGAACACTGAAGCTTTCTTT. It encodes CASSFPLHGANTEAFF.

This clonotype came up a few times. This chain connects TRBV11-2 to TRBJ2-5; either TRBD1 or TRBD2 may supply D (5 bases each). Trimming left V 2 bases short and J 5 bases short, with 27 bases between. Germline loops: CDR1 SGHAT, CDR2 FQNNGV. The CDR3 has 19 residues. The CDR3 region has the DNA TGTGCCAGCAGCTTAATGTCATCTACGGGCCGGGGCAGCGGTGAGACCCAGTACTTC. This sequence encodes CASSLMSSTGRGSGETQYF.

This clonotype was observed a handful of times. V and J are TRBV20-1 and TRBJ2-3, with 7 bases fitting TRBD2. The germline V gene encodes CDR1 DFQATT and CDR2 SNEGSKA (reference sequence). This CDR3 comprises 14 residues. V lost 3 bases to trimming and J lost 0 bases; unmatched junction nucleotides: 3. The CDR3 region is CSARQRDSTDTQYF. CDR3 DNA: TGCAGTGCTAGGCAGCGGGACAGCACAGATACGCAGTATTTT.

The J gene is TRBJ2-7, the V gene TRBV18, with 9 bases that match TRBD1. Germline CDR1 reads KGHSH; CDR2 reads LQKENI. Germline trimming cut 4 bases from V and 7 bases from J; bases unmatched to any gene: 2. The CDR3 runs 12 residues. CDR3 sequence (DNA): TGTGCCAGCTCACAACAGGGGGCAGAGCAGTACTTC. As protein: CASSQQGAEQYF. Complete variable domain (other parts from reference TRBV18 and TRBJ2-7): NAGVMQNPRHLVRRRGQEARLRCSPMKGHSHVYWYRQLPEEGLKFMVYLQKENIIDESGMPKERFSAEFPKEGPSILRIQQVVRGDSAAYFCASSQQGAEQYFGPGTRLTVT.

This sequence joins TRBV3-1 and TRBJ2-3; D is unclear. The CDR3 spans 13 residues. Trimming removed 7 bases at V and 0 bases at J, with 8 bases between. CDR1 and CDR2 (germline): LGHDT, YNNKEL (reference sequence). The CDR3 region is CASTGPSTDTQYF. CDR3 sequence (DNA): TGTGCCAGCACGGGCCCTAGCACAGATACGCAGTATTTT.

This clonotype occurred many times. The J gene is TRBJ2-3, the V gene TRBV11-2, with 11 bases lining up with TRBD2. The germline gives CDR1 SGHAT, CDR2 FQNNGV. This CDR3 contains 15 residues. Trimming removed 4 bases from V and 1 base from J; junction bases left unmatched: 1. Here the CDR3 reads CASSYSGGGTDTQYF. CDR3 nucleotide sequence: TGTGCCAGCAGCTATAGCGGGGGGGGCACAGATACGCAGTATTTT.

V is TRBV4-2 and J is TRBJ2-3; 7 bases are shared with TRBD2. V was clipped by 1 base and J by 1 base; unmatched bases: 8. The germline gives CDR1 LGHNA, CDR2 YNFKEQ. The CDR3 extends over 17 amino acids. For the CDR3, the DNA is TGTGCCAGCAGCCAAGGATCGCGGGAGTATGGCACAGATACGCAGTATTTT. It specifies CASSQGSREYGTDTQYF.

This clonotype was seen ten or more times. The CDR3 nucleotides are TGTGCCAGCAGATTACTAGGACATAGCACAGATACGCAGTATTTT. It yields the protein CASRLLGHSTDTQYF. The chain has TRBV6-5 and TRBJ2-3; D is possibly TRBD1 or TRBD2 (5 bases each). Looked up from germline, CDR1 is MNHEY and CDR2 is SVGAGI. This CDR3 is 15 amino acids long. V lost 6 bases, J lost 0 bases, and 13 bases lay in between.

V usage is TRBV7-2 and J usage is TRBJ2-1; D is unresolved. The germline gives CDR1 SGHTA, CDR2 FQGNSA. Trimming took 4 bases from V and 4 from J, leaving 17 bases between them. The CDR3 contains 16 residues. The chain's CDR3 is CASSSPRKALYNEQFF. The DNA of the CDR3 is TGTGCCAGCAGCTCCCCGCGGAAAGCGCTTTACAATGAGCAGTTCTTC. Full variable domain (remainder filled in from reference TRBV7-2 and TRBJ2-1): GAGVSQSPSNKVTEKGKDVELRCDPISGHTALYWYRQSLGQGLEFLIYFQGNSAPDKSGLPSDRFSAERTGGSVSTLTIQRTQQEDSAVYLCASSSPRKALYNEQFFGPGTRLTVL.

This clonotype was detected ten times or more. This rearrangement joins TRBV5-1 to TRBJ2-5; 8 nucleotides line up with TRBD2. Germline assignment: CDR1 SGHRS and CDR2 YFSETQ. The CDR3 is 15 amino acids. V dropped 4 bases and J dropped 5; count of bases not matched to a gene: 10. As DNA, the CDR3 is TGCGCCAGCAGCCTCGGGACTAGGTTTGGTGAGACCCAGTACTTC. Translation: CASSLGTRFGETQYF.

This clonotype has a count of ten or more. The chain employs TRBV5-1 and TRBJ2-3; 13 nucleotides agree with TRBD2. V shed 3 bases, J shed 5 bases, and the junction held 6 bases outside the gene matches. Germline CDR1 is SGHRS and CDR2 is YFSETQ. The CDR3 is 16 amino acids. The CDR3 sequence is CASSSTSGRRIDTQYF. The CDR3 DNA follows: TGCGCCAGCAGCTCGACTAGCGGGAGGAGGATAGATACGCAGTATTTT.

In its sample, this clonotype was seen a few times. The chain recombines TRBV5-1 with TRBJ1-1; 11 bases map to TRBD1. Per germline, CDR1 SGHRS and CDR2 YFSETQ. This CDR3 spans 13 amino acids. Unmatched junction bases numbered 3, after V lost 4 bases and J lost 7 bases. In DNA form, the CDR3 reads TGCGCCAGCAGCCGGACAGGGGGCGGTGAAGCTTTCTTT. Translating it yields CASSRTGGGEAFF.

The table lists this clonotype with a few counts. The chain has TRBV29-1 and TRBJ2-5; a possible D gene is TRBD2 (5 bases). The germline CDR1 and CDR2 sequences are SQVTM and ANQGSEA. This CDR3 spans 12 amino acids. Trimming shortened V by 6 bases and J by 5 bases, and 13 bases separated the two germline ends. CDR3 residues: CSVGLAFETQYF. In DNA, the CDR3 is TGCAGCGTCGGGCTAGCTTTTGAGACCCAGTACTTC.

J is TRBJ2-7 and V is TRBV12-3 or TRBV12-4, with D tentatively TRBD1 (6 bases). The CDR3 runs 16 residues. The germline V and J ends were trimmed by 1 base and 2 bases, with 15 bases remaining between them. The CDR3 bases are TGTGCCAGCAGTTTAGGAACAGGGTCGGGCGCCTACGAGCAGTACTTC. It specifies CASSLGTGSGAYEQYF.

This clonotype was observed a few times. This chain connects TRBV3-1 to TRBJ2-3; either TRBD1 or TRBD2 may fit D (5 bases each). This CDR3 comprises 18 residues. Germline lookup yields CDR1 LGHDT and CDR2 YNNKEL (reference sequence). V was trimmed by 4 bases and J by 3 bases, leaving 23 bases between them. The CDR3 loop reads CASSRHRDHPRVTDTQYF. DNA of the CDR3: TGTGCCAGCAGCCGACACCGGGACCACCCGCGGGTAACAGATACGCAGTATTTT.

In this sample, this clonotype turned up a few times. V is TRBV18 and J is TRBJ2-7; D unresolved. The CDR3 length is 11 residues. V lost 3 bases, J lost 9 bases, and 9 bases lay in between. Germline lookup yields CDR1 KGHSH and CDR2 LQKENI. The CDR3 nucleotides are TGTGCCAGCTCACCGGGCGGCGGGCAGTACTTC. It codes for CASSPGGGQYF.

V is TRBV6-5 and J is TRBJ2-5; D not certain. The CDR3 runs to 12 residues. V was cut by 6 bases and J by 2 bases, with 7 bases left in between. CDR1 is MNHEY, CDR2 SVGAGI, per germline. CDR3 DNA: TGTGCCAGCAGACAAGCTCAAGAGACCCAGTACTTC. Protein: CASRQAQETQYF.

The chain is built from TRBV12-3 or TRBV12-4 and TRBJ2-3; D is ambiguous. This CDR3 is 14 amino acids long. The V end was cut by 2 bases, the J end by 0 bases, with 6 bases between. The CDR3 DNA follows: TGTGCCAGCAGTTTAATGGACAGCACAGATACGCAGTATTTT. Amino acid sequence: CASSLMDSTDTQYF.

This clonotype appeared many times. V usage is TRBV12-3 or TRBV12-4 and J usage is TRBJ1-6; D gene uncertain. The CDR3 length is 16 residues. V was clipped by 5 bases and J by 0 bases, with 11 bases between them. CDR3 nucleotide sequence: TGTGCCAGCAGTGGGCCCCAGAGCTCCTATAATTCACCCCTCCACTTT. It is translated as CASSGPQSSYNSPLHF.

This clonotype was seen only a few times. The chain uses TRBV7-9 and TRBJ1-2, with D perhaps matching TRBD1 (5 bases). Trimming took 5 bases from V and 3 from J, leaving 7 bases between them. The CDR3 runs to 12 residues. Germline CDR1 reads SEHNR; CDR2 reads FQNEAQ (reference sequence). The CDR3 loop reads CASSPRDYGYTF. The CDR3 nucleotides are TGTGCCAGCAGCCCCAGGGACTATGGCTACACCTTC.

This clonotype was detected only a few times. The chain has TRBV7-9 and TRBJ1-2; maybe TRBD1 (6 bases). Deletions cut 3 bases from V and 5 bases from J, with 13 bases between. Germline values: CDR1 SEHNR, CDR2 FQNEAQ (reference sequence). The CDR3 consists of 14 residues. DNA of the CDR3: TGTGCCAGCAGCTTGACAGGAGGTGATTATGGCTACACCTTC. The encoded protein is CASSLTGGDYGYTF.

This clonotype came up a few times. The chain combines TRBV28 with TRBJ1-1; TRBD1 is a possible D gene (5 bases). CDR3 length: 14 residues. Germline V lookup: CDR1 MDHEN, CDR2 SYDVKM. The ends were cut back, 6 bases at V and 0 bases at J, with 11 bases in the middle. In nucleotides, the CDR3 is TGTGCCAGCAGGGCCCCAGGGATGAACACTGAAGCTTTCTTT. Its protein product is CASRAPGMNTEAFF.

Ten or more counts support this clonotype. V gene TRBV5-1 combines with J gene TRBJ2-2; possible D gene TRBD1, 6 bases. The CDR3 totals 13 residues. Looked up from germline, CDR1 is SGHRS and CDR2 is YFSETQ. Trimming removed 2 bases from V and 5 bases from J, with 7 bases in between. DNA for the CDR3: TGCGCCAGCAGCTTACAGGGAACCGGGGAGCTGTTTTTT. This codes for CASSLQGTGELFF.

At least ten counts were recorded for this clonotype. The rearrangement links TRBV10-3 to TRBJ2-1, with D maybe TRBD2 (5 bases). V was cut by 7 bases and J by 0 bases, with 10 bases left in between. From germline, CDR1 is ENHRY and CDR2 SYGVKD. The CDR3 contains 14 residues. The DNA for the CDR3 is TGTGCCATCAAACGGGAAGGCTCCTACAATGAGCAGTTCTTC. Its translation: CAIKREGSYNEQFF.